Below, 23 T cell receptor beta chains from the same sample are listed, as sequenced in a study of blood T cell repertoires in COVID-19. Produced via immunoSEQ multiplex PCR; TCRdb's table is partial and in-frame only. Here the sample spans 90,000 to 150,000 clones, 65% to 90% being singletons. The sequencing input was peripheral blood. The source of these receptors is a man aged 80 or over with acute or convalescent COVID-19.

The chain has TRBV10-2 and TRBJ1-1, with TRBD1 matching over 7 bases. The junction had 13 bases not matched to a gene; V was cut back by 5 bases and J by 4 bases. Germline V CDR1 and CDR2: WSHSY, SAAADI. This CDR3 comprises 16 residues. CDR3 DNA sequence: TGCGCCAGCAGTTATGGACAGGTTCAAGAAGGCACTGAAGCTTTCTTT. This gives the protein CASSYGQVQEGTEAFF.

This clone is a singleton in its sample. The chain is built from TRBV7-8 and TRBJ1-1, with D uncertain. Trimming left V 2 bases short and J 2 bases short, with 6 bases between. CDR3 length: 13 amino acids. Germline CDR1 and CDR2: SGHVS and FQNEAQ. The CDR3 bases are TGTGCCAGCAGCTTAACTATCAACACTGAAGCTTTCTTT. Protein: CASSLTINTEAFF.

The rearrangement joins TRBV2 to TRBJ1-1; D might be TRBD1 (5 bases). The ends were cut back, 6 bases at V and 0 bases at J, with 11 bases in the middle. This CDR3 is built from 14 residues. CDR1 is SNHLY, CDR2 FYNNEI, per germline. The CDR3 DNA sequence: TGTGCCAGCAGCCCCAGGGCCATGAACACTGAAGCTTTCTTT. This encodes CASSPRAMNTEAFF. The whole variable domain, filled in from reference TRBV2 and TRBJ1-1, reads EPEVTQTPSHQVTQMGQEVILRCVPISNHLYFYWYRQILGQKVEFLVSFYNNEISEKSEIFDDQFSVERPDGSNFTLKIRSTKLEDSAMYFCASSPRAMNTEAFFGQGTRLTVV.

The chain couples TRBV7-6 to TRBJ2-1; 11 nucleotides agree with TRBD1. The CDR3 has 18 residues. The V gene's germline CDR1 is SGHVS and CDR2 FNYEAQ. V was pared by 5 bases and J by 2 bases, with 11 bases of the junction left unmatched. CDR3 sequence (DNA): TGTGCCAGCAGCCCCCCGCCGGGACAGGGGGATGCCTACAATGAGCAGTTCTTC. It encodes CASSPPPGQGDAYNEQFF.

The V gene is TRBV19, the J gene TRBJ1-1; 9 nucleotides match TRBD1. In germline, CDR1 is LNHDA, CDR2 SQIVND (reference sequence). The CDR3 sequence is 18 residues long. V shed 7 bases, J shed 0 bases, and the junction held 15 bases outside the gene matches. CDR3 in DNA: TGTGCCAGTACCCCGAGGGGACAGGGTTGGGTCATGAACACTGAAGCTTTCTTT. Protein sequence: CASTPRGQGWVMNTEAFF.

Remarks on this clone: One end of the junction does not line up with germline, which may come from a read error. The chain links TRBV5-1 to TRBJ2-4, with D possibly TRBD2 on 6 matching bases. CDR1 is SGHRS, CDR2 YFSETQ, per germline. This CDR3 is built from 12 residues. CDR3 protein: CASSTEGVGGAF. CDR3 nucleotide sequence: TGCGCCAGCAGCACGGAGGGCGTGGGTGGGGCCTTC.

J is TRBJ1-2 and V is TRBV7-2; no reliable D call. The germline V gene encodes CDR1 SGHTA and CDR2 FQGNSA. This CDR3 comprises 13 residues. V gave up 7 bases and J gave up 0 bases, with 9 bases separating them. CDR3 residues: CASTSHANYGYTF. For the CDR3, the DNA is TGTGCCAGCACCAGTCATGCTAACTATGGCTACACCTTC. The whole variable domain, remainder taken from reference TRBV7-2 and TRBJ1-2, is GAGVSQSPSNKVTEKGKDVELRCDPISGHTALYWYRQSLGQGLEFLIYFQGNSAPDKSGLPSDRFSAERTGGSVSTLTIQRTQQEDSAVYLCASTSHANYGYTFGSGTRLTVV.

The CDR3 sequence: CASSLGGTGLYEQYF. Here the CDR3 DNA reads TGCGCCAGCAGCTTGGGTGGGACAGGGCTCTACGAGCAGTACTTC. J is TRBJ2-7 and V is TRBV5-1, with 9 nucleotides matching TRBD1. The germline gives CDR1 SGHRS, CDR2 YFSETQ. The V gene end was trimmed by 0 bases and the J gene end by 3 bases; junction bases not matched to a gene: 4. The CDR3 has 15 residues.

CDR3 DNA: TGTGCCAGCAGCTTCGTTGCAGTGAACACTGAAGCTTTCTTT. Its protein product is CASSFVAVNTEAFF. The V gene is TRBV7-8, the J gene TRBJ1-1; D is undetermined. The CDR3 length is 14 residues. CDR1 is SGHVS, CDR2 FQNEAQ, per germline. Trimming took off 3 bases at V and 0 bases at J, with 8 bases between the two ends.

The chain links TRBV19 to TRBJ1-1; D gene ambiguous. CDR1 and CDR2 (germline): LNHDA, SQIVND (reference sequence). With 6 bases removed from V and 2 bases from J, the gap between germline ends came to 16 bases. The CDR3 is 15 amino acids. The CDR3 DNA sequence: TGTGCCAGTAGCCGGGGTATGGGCATAAACACTGAAGCTTTCTTT. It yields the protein CASSRGMGINTEAFF. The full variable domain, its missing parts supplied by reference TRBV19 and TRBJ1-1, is DGGITQSPKYLFRKEGQNVTLSCEQNLNHDAMYWYRQDPGQGLRLIYYSQIVNDFQKGDIAEGYSVSREKKESFPLTVTSAQKNPTAFYLCASSRGMGINTEAFFGQGTRLTVV.

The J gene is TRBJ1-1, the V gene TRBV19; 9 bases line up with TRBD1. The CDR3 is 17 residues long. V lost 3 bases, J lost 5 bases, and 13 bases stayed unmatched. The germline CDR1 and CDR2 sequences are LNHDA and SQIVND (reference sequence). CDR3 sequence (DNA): TGTGCCAGTAGTATCTTGCGGGACAGGGTCGGTGAAACTGAAGCTTTCTTT. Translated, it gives CASSILRDRVGETEAFF.

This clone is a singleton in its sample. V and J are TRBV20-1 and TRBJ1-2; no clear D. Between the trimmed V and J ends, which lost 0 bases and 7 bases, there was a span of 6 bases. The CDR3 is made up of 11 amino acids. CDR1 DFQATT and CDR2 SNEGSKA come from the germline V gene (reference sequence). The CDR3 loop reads CSARDQFGYTF. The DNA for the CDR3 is TGCAGTGCTAGAGATCAGTTTGGCTACACCTTC.

CDR3 in amino acids: CASSFQGSPQSPLHF. CDR3 coding DNA: TGTGCCAGCAGTTTCCAGGGTTCCCCTCAATCACCCCTCCACTTT. The chain joins TRBV27 to TRBJ1-6; possibly TRBD1 for D (5 bases). The CDR3 runs to 15 residues. Germline V gene lookup returns CDR1 MNHEY and CDR2 SMNVEV (reference sequence). V was pared by 3 bases and J by 10 bases, with 16 bases between.

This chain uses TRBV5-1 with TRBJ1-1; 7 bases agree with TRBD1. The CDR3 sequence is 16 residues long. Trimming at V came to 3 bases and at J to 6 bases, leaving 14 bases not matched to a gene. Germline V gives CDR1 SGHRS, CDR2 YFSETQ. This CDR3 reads CASSSRTGWDVAEAFF. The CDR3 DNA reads TGCGCCAGCAGCTCGCGGACAGGTTGGGATGTCGCTGAAGCTTTCTTT.

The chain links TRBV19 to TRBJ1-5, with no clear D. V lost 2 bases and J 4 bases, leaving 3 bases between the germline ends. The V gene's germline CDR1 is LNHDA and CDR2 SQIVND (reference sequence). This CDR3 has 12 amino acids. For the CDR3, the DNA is TGTGCCAGTAGTATACAGAATCAGCCCCAGCATTTT. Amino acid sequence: CASSIQNQPQHF. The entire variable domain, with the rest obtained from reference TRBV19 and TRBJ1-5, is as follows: DGGITQSPKYLFRKEGQNVTLSCEQNLNHDAMYWYRQDPGQGLRLIYYSQIVNDFQKGDIAEGYSVSREKKESFPLTVTSAQKNPTAFYLCASSIQNQPQHFGDGTRLSIL.

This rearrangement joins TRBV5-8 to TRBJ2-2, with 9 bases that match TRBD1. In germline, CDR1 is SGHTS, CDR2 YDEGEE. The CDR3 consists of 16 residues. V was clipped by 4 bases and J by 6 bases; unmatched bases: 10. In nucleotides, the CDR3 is TGTGCCAGCAGCCCAGGTTCGGGACAGGGCGCCGGGGAGCTGTTTTTT. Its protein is CASSPGSGQGAGELFF.

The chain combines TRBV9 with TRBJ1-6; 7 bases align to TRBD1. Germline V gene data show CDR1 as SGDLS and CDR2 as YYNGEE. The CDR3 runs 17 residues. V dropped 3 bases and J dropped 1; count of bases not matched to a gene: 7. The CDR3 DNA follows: TGTGCCAGCAGCGGCGACAGGGCAGGGTCCTATAATTCACCCCTCCACTTT. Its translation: CASSGDRAGSYNSPLHF.

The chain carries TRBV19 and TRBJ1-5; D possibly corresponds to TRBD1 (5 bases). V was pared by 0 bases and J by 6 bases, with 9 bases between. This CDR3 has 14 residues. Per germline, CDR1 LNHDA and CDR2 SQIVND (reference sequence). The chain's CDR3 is CASSIEGGTQPQHF. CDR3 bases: TGTGCCAGTAGTATAGAGGGGGGAACTCAGCCCCAGCATTTT. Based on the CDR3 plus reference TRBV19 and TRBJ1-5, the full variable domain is DGGITQSPKYLFRKEGQNVTLSCEQNLNHDAMYWYRQDPGQGLRLIYYSQIVNDFQKGDIAEGYSVSREKKESFPLTVTSAQKNPTAFYLCASSIEGGTQPQHFGDGTRLSIL.

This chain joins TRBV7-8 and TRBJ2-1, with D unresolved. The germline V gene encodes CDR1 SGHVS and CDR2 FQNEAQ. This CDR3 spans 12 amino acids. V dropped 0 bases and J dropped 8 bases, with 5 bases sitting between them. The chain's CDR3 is CASSLASDEQFF. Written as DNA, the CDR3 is TGTGCCAGCAGCTTAGCTTCCGATGAGCAGTTCTTC. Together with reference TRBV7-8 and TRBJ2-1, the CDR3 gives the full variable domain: GAGVSQSPRYKVAKRGQDVALRCDPISGHVSLFWYQQALGQGPEFLTYFQNEAQLDKSGLPSDRFFAERPEGSVSTLKIQRTQQEDSAVYLCASSLASDEQFFGPGTRLTVL.

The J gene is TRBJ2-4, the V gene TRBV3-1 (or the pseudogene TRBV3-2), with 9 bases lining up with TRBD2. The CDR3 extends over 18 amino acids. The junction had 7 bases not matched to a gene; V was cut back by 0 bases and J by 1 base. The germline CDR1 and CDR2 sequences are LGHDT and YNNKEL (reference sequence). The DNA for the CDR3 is TGTGCCAGCAGCCAAGATGGTACAGCGGGGGGCGCCAAAAACATTCAGTACTTC. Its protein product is CASSQDGTAGGAKNIQYF.

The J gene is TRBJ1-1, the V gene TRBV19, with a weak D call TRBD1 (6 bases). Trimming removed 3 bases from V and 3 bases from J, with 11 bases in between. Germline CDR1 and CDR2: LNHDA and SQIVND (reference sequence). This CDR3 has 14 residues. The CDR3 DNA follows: TGTGCCAGTAGTATTACCAGGGGAGACACTGAAGCTTTCTTT. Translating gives CASSITRGDTEAFF.

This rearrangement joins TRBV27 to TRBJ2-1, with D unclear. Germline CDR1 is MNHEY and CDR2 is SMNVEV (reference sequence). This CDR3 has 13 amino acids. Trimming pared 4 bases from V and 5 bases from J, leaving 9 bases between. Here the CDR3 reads CASSYLVDNEQFF. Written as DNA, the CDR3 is TGTGCCAGCAGTTATTTAGTCGACAATGAGCAGTTCTTC.

The DNA for the CDR3 is TGCGCCAGCAGCCGACTAGCGGAGATGAACACCGGGGAGCTGTTTTTT. Protein sequence: CASSRLAEMNTGELFF. The chain is built from TRBV4-3 and TRBJ2-2, with 9 bases matching TRBD2. Germline V gives CDR1 LGHNA, CDR2 YSLEER. CDR3 length: 16 amino acids. After removal of 4 bases from V and 1 base from J, the junction contained 4 bases not matched to a gene.